This T cell receptor beta chain was documented in a study of cytomegalovirus exposure and HLA in healthy donors. Turning to the study itself: Later analysis reported that the approximately 130 validation repertoires shared the platform of the approximately 670 first-cohort repertoires.

Findings and limits, study-wide: The study flagged roughly 160 TCR beta chains as cytomegalovirus-associated. There were some public TCRs occurring in many donors, but most TCR sequences were rare.

The assay was immunoSEQ multiplex PCR, and TCRdb's table has in-frame clones only and misses some. The table has approximately 160,000 clones, 85% to 90% seen once. In regard to this clone: What it binds is not known.

Germline assignment: CDR1 MNHEY and CDR2 SMNVEV (reference sequence). V lost 7 bases to trimming and J lost 5 bases, with 18 bases between them. CDR3 length: 14 amino acids. Sequenced input: PBMCs. The V call is TRBV27, the J call TRBJ2-7, with D perhaps matching TRBD2 (6 bases). This TCR was sampled from a woman aged 18-29 years in good health and CMV-seropositive. The CDR3 DNA is TGTGCCAGCACCCCGTTAGGAGGGCACAACGAGCAGTACTTC. This gives the protein CASTPLGGHNEQYF.